The clone carrying this T cell receptor (beta chain) showed up many times. Its target is unknown. Hyperthyroidism patients were newly diagnosed, ill under 2 months, and aged 18 to 65 years. The source of the PBMCs was more than 9.5 ml of fresh peripheral blood. The data belong to a study of Graves' ophthalmopathy and Graves' hyperthyroidism. Whole-study results and caveats: Most thyroid-expanded clonotypes exceeding 0.001 frequency were also found in blood. The model predicted progression of ophthalmopathy with a sensitivity of about 68%, and its specificity was about 76%.

Germline-derived CDR1 and CDR2 are ENHRY and SYGVKD. This CDR3 comprises 12 residues. The V end was cut by 3 bases, the J end by 5 bases, with 5 bases between. For repertoire sequencing, the TCR beta CDR3 regions were amplified from RNA transcripts. The library came from an HTBI-primed first-round RT-PCR and a second-round multiplex PCR. Each CDR3 protein gets one entry after TCRdb re-called the multiplex PCR reads with MiXCR. The sample has about 370,000 distinct CDR3 sequences, roughly 17% seen once. This TCR came from an adult woman with stable Graves' hyperthyroidism. The chain has TRBV10-3 and TRBJ1-5; D is unresolved. Sequenced material: peripheral blood. The CDR3 is CAISETDQPQHF. The CDR3, as DNA: TGTGCCATCAGTGAAACCGATCAGCCCCAGCATTTT.